The next 9 T cell receptor beta chains were all read from a single sample in a study of blood T cells in healthy people across ages. Together with a sample-barcoded 5' primer, a J-beta primer mix was included in a second PCR lasting about 7 to 12 cycles. TCRdb recomputed calls from the 5' RACE reads with MiXCR, one row per CDR3 protein. The data contain more than 1.4 million distinct CDR3 sequences, 42% of them singletons. Sequenced sample: blood. The receptors come from a woman between 18 and 30 years old in good health.

As for this clonotype: A much larger clone differs from this one at a single base, so this may be a read error. The V and J genes are TRBV3-1 and TRBJ2-1; 7 nucleotides agree with TRBD2. J was trimmed by 10 bases and V by 1 base; bases with no gene match: 10. The CDR3 covers 15 residues. The V gene's germline CDR1 is LGHDT and CDR2 YNNKEL (reference sequence). CDR3 in amino acids: CASSQGRAGSQEQFF. CDR3 DNA: TGTGCCAGCAGCCAAGGACGAGCGGGGTCCCAGGAGCAGTTCTTC.

This clonotype has a handful of counts. The V and J genes are TRBV6-1 and TRBJ1-2; TRBD1 might be the D (5 bases). CDR3 length equals 15 residues. In germline, CDR1 is MNHNS, CDR2 SASEGT. Trimming removed 7 bases at V and 1 base at J, with 16 bases between. The CDR3 reads CASTLNTGVNYGYTF. CDR3 sequence (DNA): TGTGCCAGCACCCTGAACACAGGCGTTAACTATGGCTACACCTTC.

This clonotype was counted a few times. V usage is TRBV6-2 or TRBV6-3 and J usage is TRBJ2-7, with TRBD1 matching over 7 bases. This CDR3 has 15 amino acids. Losses at the gene ends were 0 bases for V and 2 bases for J; bases not matched to a gene: 4. Germline lookup yields CDR1 MNHEY and CDR2 SVGEGT. The chain's CDR3 is CASSYSRGTAYEQYF. The CDR3, as DNA: TGTGCCAGCAGTTACTCACGAGGGACAGCCTACGAGCAGTACTTC.

This chain links TRBV5-1 with TRBJ2-5; 7 bases agree with TRBD2. V lost 0 bases to trimming and J lost 4 bases; unmatched junction nucleotides: 6. Germline V gene sequence: CDR1 SGHRS, CDR2 YFSETQ. The CDR3 totals 15 residues. CDR3 DNA sequence: TGCGCCAGCAGCTTGGCGGGGGGAGGTATAGAGACCCAGTACTTC. As protein: CASSLAGGGIETQYF.

The chain has TRBV7-2 and TRBJ2-7, with D perhaps given as TRBD1 or TRBD2 (6 bases each). The DNA end is a closer match to TRBJ2-5, so the J assignment may be wrong. The length of the CDR3 is 16 residues. The V gene's germline CDR1 is SGHTA and CDR2 FQGNSA. The CDR3 nucleotides are TGTGCCAGCACCCCTGGAGGGGGTAGCGGAAAAGAGACCCAGTACTTC. Protein: CASTPGGGSGKETQYF.

This chain links TRBV20-1 with TRBJ1-2; no clear D gene. Germline loops: CDR1 DFQATT, CDR2 SNEGSKA (reference sequence). V was clipped by 6 bases and J by 4 bases, with 18 bases between them. The CDR3 totals 14 residues. The CDR3 DNA reads as TGCAGTGCGAGCGACCCGAGGGCCGCCTATGGCTACACCTTC. The encoded protein is CSASDPRAAYGYTF.

As for this clonotype: This may be a read error, as it is one base from a much larger clone. The rearrangement uses TRBV12-3 or TRBV12-4 and TRBJ2-7; D may match TRBD1 or TRBD2 (6 bases each). The length of the CDR3 is 13 residues. Trimming took 6 bases from V and 7 from J, leaving 16 bases between them. CDR3 protein: CASRLWGAHEQYF. The CDR3 nucleotides are TGTGCCAGCAGACTATGGGGGGCCCATGAGCAGTACTTC.

The CDR3 reads CASGLAGTGNYEQYF. Here the CDR3 DNA reads TGTGCTAGTGGTTTAGCTGGGACAGGGAATTACGAGCAGTACTTC. This sequence joins TRBV12-5 and TRBJ2-7; 9 bases align to TRBD1. CDR3 length: 15 amino acids. Trimming took 3 bases from V and 4 from J; bases not matched to a gene: 7. Germline assignment: CDR1 LGHNT and CDR2 FRNRAP.

The chain combines TRBV20-1 with TRBJ2-7; TRBD1 is a possible D gene (6 bases). Per germline, CDR1 DFQATT and CDR2 SNEGSKA (reference sequence). With 6 bases removed from V and 0 bases from J, the gap between germline ends came to 15 bases. CDR3 size: 14 residues. The CDR3 region is CSAPDSQSSYEQYF. Written as DNA, the CDR3 is TGCAGTGCCCCGGACAGCCAGAGCTCCTACGAGCAGTACTTC.